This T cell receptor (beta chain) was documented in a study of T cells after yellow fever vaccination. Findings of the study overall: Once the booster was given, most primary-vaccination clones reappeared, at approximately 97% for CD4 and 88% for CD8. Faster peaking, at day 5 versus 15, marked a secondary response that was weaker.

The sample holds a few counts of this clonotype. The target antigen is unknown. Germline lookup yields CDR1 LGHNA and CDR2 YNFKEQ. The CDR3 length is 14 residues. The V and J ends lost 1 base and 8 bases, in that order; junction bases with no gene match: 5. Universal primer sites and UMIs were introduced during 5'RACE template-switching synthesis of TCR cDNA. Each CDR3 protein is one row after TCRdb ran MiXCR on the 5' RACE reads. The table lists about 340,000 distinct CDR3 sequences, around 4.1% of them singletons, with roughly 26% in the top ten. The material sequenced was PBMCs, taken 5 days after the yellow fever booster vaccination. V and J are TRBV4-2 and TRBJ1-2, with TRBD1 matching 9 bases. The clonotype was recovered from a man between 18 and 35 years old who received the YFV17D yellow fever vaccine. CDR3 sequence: CASSQGGQGGGYTF. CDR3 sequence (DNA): TGTGCCAGCAGCCAAGGGGGACAGGGAGGCGGCTACACCTTC.